This entry lists 24 T cell receptor beta chains sequenced from one sample in a study of regulatory T cells in long-lasting Graves disease. Combining iRepertoire HTBI primers with Arm-PCR of CDR3 regions, the authors built TCR beta libraries. In TCRdb, the multiplex PCR reads were re-called with MiXCR into one record per CDR3 protein. This sample yields roughly 430,000 distinct CDR3 sequences, of which less than 20% are seen a single time; around 10% belongs to the top ten. Stated time point: newly diagnosed GD, antithyroid drugs for less than 3 months. The authors made the TCR library using RNA they extracted from PBMCs. The data were also submitted as part of a second study, on T cells in Graves' hyperthyroidism and ophthalmopathy.

Here the sequenced sample was peripheral blood mononuclear cells (PBMCs), taken at new diagnosis, from a patient treated with antithyroid drugs. These receptors all stem from a young woman with Graves disease.

This clonotype was detected many times. V and J are TRBV10-3 and TRBJ1-1; possible D gene TRBD1, 6 bases. The CDR3 spans 14 residues. Trimming pared 4 bases from V and 3 bases from J, leaving 12 bases between. Per germline, CDR1 ENHRY and CDR2 SYGVKD. As DNA, the CDR3 is TGTGCCATCAGTGGGGAAGGGGGGTACACTGAAGCTTTCTTT. Amino acid sequence: CAISGEGGYTEAFF.

The sample holds many counts of this clonotype. The J gene is TRBJ2-3, the V gene TRBV7-2; 7 nucleotides line up with TRBD2. Germline V gives CDR1 SGHTA, CDR2 FQGNSA. The CDR3 is 16 residues long. After removal of 1 base from V and 2 bases from J, the junction contained 6 bases not matched to a gene. This chain's CDR3 is CASSLVGRTTTDTQYF. The CDR3, as DNA: TGTGCCAGCAGCTTAGTCGGGAGGACCACCACAGATACGCAGTATTTT.

This clonotype was detected ten times or more. J is TRBJ2-1 and V is TRBV28, with TRBD2 as a possible D gene (7 bases). V dropped 8 bases and J dropped 6 bases, with 17 bases sitting between them. CDR1 and CDR2 from the germline V gene are MDHEN and SYDVKM. This CDR3 comprises 14 residues. In DNA, the CDR3 is TGTGCCAGCGCCCTAGGGGGGAGGGCCAATGAGCAGTTCTTC. The encoded protein is CASALGGRANEQFF.

The rearrangement links TRBV19 to TRBJ1-2, with D uncertain. CDR1 and CDR2 (germline): LNHDA, SQIVND (reference sequence). This CDR3 is 11 amino acids long. V was clipped by 6 bases and J by 6 bases, with 8 bases between them. CDR3 sequence: CASREGHGYTF. The CDR3 DNA reads as TGTGCCAGTAGGGAGGGCCATGGCTACACCTTC.

The chain employs TRBV30 and TRBJ2-7, with D possibly TRBD2 on 5 matching bases. The CDR3 covers 17 residues. Trimming stripped 2 bases from V and 0 bases from J, with 20 bases between. Looked up from germline, CDR1 is GTSNPN and CDR2 is SVGIG (reference sequence). The CDR3, as DNA: TGTGCCTGGAGTAGAACCTGGACTTCAAGGAGCTCCTACGAGCAGTACTTC. Translating it yields CAWSRTWTSRSSYEQYF.

This clonotype was recorded at least ten times. The genes are TRBV5-1 and TRBJ2-1, with a tentative D call TRBD1 (6 bases). The V and J ends lost 3 bases and 10 bases respectively, with 8 bases between them. This CDR3 has 11 residues. Germline loops: CDR1 SGHRS, CDR2 YFSETQ. The CDR3 reads CASSYGTEQFF. The CDR3 region has the DNA TGCGCCAGCAGCTATGGGACAGAGCAGTTCTTC.

This clonotype was picked up many times. This chain links TRBV24-1 with TRBJ2-1, with 12 positions matching TRBD2. The CDR3 loop spans 16 amino acids. V trimming: 3 bases; J trimming: 7 bases; junction bases outside the gene matches: 6. Germline V gene data show CDR1 as KGHDR and CDR2 as SFDVKD. The CDR3 bases are TGTGCCACCAGTGATGGGCGGACTAGCGGGATTAATGAGCAGTTCTTC. As protein: CATSDGRTSGINEQFF.

This sequence joins TRBV28 and TRBJ2-7; D uncertain. The germline gives CDR1 MDHEN, CDR2 SYDVKM. V was trimmed by 2 bases and J by 2 bases, leaving 10 bases between them. This CDR3 has 14 residues. The CDR3 here is CASSLMTTPYEQYF. The CDR3 nucleotides are TGTGCCAGCAGTTTAATGACCACCCCCTACGAGCAGTACTTC. The full variable domain, in which reference TRBV28 and TRBJ2-7 provide the parts outside the CDR3, is DVKVTQSSRYLVKRTGEKVFLECVQDMDHENMFWYRQDPGLGLRLIYFSYDVKMKEKGDIPEGYSVSREKKERFSLILESASTNQTSMYLCASSLMTTPYEQYFGPGTRLTVT.

The table lists this clonotype with a count of one. This chain links TRBV5-8 with TRBJ1-1; D possibly corresponds to TRBD1 (6 bases). In germline, CDR1 is SGHTS, CDR2 YDEGEE. Trimming pared 1 base from V and 0 bases from J, leaving 13 bases between. The CDR3 runs to 16 residues. The chain's CDR3 is CASSLQGSALNTEAFF. CDR3 bases: TGTGCCAGCAGCTTGCAGGGGAGCGCATTGAACACTGAAGCTTTCTTT.

This clonotype has ten or more counts. The J gene is TRBJ1-1, the V gene TRBV3-1, with D possibly TRBD1 on 6 matching bases. V gave up 1 base and J gave up 13 bases, with 16 bases separating them. Germline assignment: CDR1 LGHDT and CDR2 YNNKEL (reference sequence). The CDR3 covers 13 residues. The DNA for the CDR3 is TGTGCCAGCAGCCAAGGAGACAGGCCCGCAGGTTTCTTT. Protein sequence: CASSQGDRPAGFF.

Many counts were recorded for this clonotype. The V call is TRBV7-8, the J call TRBJ2-5, with D uncertain. This CDR3 is 15 amino acids long. V lost 5 bases and J lost 3, with 16 bases in between. Germline V lookup: CDR1 SGHVS, CDR2 FQNEAQ. This CDR3 reads CASSRPRPPKETQYF. CDR3 sequence (DNA): TGTGCCAGCAGCCGACCCCGACCGCCCAAAGAGACCCAGTACTTC.

The table lists this clonotype with a few counts. This chain links TRBV24-1 with TRBJ2-3; 9 bases fit TRBD2. Germline CDR1 reads KGHDR; CDR2 reads SFDVKD. This CDR3 region has 16 residues. Losses at the gene ends were 3 bases for V and 7 bases for J; bases not matched to a gene: 10. As DNA, the CDR3 is TGTGCCACCAGTGATGGGGGCCCGGGACTAGCAAATACGCAGTATTTT. Amino acid sequence: CATSDGGPGLANTQYF.

A few counts support this clonotype. V is TRBV6-1 and J is TRBJ2-3; D is ambiguous. CDR3 length equals 13 residues. Germline CDR1 reads MNHNS; CDR2 reads SASEGT. V shed 7 bases and J shed 4 bases, with 12 bases lying between them. CDR3 in DNA: TGTGCCAGCACCCCGGCTCCCTCAGATACGCAGTATTTT. It yields the protein CASTPAPSDTQYF.

This clonotype was seen a handful of times. The V and J genes are TRBV28 and TRBJ1-1; D call uncertain. The CDR3 spans 12 residues. V was shortened by 6 bases and J by 12 bases, with 17 bases between the two germline ends. Per germline, CDR1 MDHEN and CDR2 SYDVKM. Here the CDR3 DNA reads TGTGCCAGCAGCTTAAAGCGGGGAATCTCTTTCTTT. Translating it yields CASSLKRGISFF. The variable domain in full, completed from reference TRBV28 and TRBJ1-1, reads DVKVTQSSRYLVKRTGEKVFLECVQDMDHENMFWYRQDPGLGLRLIYFSYDVKMKEKGDIPEGYSVSREKKERFSLILESASTNQTSMYLCASSLKRGISFFGQGTRLTVV.

This clonotype occurred many times. V is TRBV20-1 and J is TRBJ2-4, with 10 bases matching TRBD2. Per germline, CDR1 DFQATT and CDR2 SNEGSKA (reference sequence). With 6 bases clipped from V and 6 bases from J, the junction kept 17 bases outside the gene matches. This CDR3 has 17 residues. CDR3 in DNA: TGCAGTGCCCAAGTAATAGATCTAGCGGGAGATGGAAACATTCAGTACTTC. It translates to CSAQVIDLAGDGNIQYF.

CDR3 coding DNA: TGTGCCAGCAGTGAGTGGGCAGGGAAGTCACCCCTCCACTTT. Protein product: CASSEWAGKSPLHF. This rearrangement joins TRBV25-1 to TRBJ1-6; tentative D call: TRBD1 (5 bases). This CDR3 region has 14 residues. Germline CDR1 reads MGHDK; CDR2 reads SYGVNS. The V gene lost 3 bases and the J gene lost 10 bases, with 13 bases spanning the gap.

This clonotype was found once. This rearrangement joins TRBV7-9 to TRBJ2-2; 9 bases align to TRBD2. Germline V CDR1 and CDR2: SEHNR, FQNEAQ (reference sequence). CDR3 size: 16 residues. V dropped 1 base and J dropped 5; count of bases not matched to a gene: 5. The CDR3 region has the DNA TGTGCCAGCAGCTTAGTGGGTAGCGGGAGAACCGGGGAGCTGTTTTTT. It codes for CASSLVGSGRTGELFF.

This clonotype was seen repeatedly, ten times or more. J is TRBJ2-5 and V is TRBV12-3 or TRBV12-4; D is possibly TRBD2 (6 bases). Trimming left V 7 bases short and J 5 bases short, with 17 bases between. The CDR3 is 14 amino acids. The CDR3 nucleotides read TGTGCCAGCACTCTAACGGGAGCGATGGAGACCCAGTACTTC. Its translation: CASTLTGAMETQYF.

This clonotype was seen at least ten times. The chain joins TRBV5-1 to TRBJ2-1; 9 bases line up with TRBD1. The CDR3 spans 14 residues. Trimming cost V 4 bases and J 5 bases; bases outside gene matches: 4. The germline CDR1 and CDR2 sequences are SGHRS and YFSETQ. The CDR3 sequence is CASSRTGDDNEQFF. The DNA of the CDR3 is TGCGCCAGCAGCCGGACAGGGGATGACAATGAGCAGTTCTTC. The whole variable domain, filled in from reference TRBV5-1 and TRBJ2-1, reads KAGVTQTPRYLIKTRGQQVTLSCSPISGHRSVSWYQQTPGQGLQFLFEYFSETQRNKGNFPGRFSGRQFSNSRSEMNVSTLELGDSALYLCASSRTGDDNEQFFGPGTRLTVL.

The chain employs TRBV24-1 and TRBJ2-3; 10 nucleotides align to TRBD2. This CDR3 is built from 18 residues. J lost 0 bases, V lost 0 bases, and 5 bases had no gene match. Germline-derived CDR1 and CDR2 are KGHDR and SFDVKD. This CDR3 reads CATSDLPGTSESTDTQYF. For the CDR3, the DNA is TGTGCCACCAGTGATTTGCCCGGGACTAGCGAGAGCACAGATACGCAGTATTTT.

This clonotype was detected ten times or more. V usage is TRBV12-3 or TRBV12-4 and J usage is TRBJ2-4, with D possibly being TRBD1 or TRBD2 (5 bases each). Trimming cost V 6 bases and J 3 bases, with 15 bases left between them. This CDR3 spans 15 amino acids. CDR3 in amino acids: CASSNGVQGKNIQYF. Written as DNA, the CDR3 is TGTGCCAGCAGCAACGGGGTTCAGGGCAAAAACATTCAGTACTTC.

This clonotype was seen at least ten times. The chain is built from TRBV4-1 and TRBJ1-1; D gene uncertain. V was cut by 2 bases and J by 8 bases, with 12 bases left in between. CDR1 MGHRA and CDR2 YSYEKL come from the germline V gene. The CDR3 covers 13 residues. The CDR3 protein is CASSQSGALEAFF. CDR3 in DNA: TGCGCCAGCAGCCAATCCGGTGCCCTGGAAGCTTTCTTT.

This clonotype was observed many times. The V and J genes are TRBV30 and TRBJ2-5; TRBD1 might be the D (6 bases). CDR3 size: 15 residues. The V end was cut by 0 bases, the J end by 5 bases, with 16 bases between. Germline CDR1 and CDR2: GTSNPN and SVGIG (reference sequence). This CDR3 reads CAWSVSRGWEETQYF. In nucleotides, the CDR3 is TGTGCCTGGAGTGTTAGCAGGGGCTGGGAGGAGACCCAGTACTTC.

This clonotype was recorded at least ten times. The chain has TRBV2 and TRBJ1-5; D might be TRBD1 (5 bases). V shed 6 bases and J shed 2 bases, with 14 bases lying between them. The CDR3 is 15 residues long. Germline V gene data show CDR1 as SNHLY and CDR2 as FYNNEI. The DNA of the CDR3 is TGTGCCAGCAGGGGGGGAGAGGTACGCAATCAGCCCCAGCATTTT. This translates into CASRGGEVRNQPQHF.